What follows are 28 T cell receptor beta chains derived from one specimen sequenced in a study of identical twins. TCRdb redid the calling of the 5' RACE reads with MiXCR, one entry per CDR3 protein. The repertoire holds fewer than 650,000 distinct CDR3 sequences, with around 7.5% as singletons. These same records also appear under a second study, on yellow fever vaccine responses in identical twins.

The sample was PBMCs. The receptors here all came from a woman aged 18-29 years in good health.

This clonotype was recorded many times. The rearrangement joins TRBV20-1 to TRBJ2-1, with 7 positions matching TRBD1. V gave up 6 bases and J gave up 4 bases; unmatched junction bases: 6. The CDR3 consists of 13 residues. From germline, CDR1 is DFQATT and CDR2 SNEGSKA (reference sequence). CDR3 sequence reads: CSAPGQRYNEQFF. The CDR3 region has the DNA TGCAGTGCCCCGGGACAGAGGTACAATGAGCAGTTCTTC.

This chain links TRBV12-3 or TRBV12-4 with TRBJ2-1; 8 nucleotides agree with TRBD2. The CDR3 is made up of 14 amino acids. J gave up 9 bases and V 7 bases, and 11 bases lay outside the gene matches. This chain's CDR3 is CASNEERGNLEQFF. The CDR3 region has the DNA TGTGCCAGCAATGAAGAGCGGGGGAACCTTGAGCAGTTCTTC.

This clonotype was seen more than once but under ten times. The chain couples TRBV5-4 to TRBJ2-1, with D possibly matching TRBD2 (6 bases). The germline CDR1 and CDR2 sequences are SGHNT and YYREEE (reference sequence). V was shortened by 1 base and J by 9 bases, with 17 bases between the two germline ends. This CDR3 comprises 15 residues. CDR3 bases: TGTGCCAGCAGCTTGAAGCGACTAGGAGCATTTGAGCAGTTCTTC. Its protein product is CASSLKRLGAFEQFF.

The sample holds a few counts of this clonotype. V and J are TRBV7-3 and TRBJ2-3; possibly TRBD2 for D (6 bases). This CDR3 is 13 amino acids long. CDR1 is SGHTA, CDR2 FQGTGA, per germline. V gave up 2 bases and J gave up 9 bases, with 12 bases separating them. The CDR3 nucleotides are TGTGCCAGCAGCTTAGGGGACGGAGGGACGCAGTATTTT. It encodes CASSLGDGGTQYF.

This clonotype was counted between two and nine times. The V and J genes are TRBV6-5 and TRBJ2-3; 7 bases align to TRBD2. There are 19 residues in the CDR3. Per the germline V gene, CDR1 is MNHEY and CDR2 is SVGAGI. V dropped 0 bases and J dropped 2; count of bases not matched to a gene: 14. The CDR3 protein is CASSYSASGILKNTDTQYF. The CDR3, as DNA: TGTGCCAGCAGTTACTCCGCTAGCGGAATCCTTAAGAACACAGATACGCAGTATTTT.

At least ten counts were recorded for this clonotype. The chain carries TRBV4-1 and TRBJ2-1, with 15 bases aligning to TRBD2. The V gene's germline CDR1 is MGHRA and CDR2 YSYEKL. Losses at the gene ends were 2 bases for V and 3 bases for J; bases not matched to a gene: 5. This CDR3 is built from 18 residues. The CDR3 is CASSQPGLAGGYYNEQFF. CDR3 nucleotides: TGCGCCAGCAGCCAACCGGGACTAGCGGGGGGCTACTACAATGAGCAGTTCTTC.

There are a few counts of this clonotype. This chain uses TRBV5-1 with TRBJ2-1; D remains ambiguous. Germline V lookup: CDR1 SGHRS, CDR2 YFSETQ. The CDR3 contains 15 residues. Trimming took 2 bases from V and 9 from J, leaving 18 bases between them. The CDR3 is CASSFSRMSPPEQFF. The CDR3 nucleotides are TGCGCCAGCAGCTTTTCTAGAATGTCCCCCCCTGAGCAGTTCTTC.

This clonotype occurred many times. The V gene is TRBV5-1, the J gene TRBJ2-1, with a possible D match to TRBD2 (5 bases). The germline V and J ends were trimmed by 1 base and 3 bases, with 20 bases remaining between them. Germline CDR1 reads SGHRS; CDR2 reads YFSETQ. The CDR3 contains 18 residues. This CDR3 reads CASSLRLGVPGFYNEQFF. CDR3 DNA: TGCGCCAGCAGCTTGCGGTTGGGCGTTCCGGGGTTCTACAATGAGCAGTTCTTC.

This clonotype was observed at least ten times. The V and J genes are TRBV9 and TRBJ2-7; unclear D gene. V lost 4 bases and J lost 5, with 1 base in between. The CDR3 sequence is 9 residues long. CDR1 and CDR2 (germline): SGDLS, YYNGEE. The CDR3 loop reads CASSHEQYV. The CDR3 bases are TGTGCCAGCAGCCACGAGCAGTACGTC.

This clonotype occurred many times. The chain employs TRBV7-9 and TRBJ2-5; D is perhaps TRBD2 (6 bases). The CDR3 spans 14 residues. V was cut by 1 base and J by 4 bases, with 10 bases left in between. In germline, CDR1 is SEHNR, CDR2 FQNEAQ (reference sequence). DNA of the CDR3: TGTGCCAGCAGCTTAGAGGGAGGCGGAGAGACCCAGTACTTC. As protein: CASSLEGGGETQYF.

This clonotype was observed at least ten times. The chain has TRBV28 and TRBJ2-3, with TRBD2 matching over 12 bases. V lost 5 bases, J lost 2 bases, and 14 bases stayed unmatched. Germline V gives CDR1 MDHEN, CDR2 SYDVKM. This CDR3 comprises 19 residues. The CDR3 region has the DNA TGTGCCAGCAGTGTCGAAGAGAGGGCTAGCGGGGGGGCCACAGATACGCAGTATTTT. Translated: CASSVEERASGGATDTQYF.

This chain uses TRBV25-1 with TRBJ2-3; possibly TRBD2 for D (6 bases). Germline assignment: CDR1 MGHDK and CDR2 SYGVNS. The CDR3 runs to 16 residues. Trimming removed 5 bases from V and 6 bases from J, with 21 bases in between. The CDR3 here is CASSSSGTSPVDTQYF. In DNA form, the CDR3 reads TGTGCCAGCAGTAGCTCCGGGACTTCCCCCGTGGATACGCAGTATTTT.

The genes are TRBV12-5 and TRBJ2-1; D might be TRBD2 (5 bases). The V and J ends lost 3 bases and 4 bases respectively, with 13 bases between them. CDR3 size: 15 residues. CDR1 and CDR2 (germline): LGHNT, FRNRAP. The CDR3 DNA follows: TGTGCTAGTGGTTTAGGTGGGAGTAAGTACAATGAGCAGTTCTTC. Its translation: CASGLGGSKYNEQFF.

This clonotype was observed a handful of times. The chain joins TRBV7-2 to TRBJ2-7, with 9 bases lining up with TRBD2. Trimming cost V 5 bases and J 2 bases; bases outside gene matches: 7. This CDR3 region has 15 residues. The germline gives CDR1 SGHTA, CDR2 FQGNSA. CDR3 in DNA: TGTGCCAGCAGCCCGATAGCGGGAGTGACCTACGAGCAGTACTTC. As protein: CASSPIAGVTYEQYF.

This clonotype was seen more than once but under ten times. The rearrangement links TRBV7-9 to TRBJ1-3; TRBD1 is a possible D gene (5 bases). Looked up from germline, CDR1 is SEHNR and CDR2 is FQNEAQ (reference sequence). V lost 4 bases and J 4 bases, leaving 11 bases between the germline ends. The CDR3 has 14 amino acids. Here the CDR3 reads CASSWGTSGNTIYF. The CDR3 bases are TGTGCCAGCAGCTGGGGGACGTCCGGAAACACCATATATTTT.

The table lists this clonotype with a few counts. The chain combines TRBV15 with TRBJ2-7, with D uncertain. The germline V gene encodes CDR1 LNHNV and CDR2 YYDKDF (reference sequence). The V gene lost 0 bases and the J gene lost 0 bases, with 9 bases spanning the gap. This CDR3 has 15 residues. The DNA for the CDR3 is TGTGCCACCAGCAGAGATAGGTCCAGCTCCTACGAGCAGTACGTC. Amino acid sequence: CATSRDRSSSYEQYV.

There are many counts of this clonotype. Written as DNA, the CDR3 is TGTGCCAGCAGGCCACCTTTAGGGGGCGGGGAGCTGTTTTTT. As protein: CASRPPLGGGELFF. The chain joins TRBV12-3 or TRBV12-4 to TRBJ2-2, with D maybe TRBD1 (6 bases). The CDR3 totals 14 residues. Trimming pared 6 bases from V and 7 bases from J, leaving 15 bases between.

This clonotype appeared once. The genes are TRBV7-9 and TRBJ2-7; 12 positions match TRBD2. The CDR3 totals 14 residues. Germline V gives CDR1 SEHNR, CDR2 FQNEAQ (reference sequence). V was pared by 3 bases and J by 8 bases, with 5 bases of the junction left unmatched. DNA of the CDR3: TGTGCCAGCAGCTTTCTGGGACTAGCGGGCCAGCAGTACTTC. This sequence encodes CASSFLGLAGQQYF.

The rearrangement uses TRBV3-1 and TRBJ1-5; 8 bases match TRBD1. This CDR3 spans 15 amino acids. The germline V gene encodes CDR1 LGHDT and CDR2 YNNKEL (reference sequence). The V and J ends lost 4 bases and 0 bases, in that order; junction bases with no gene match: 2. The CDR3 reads CASSRQGNSNQPQHF. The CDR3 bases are TGTGCCAGCAGCCGACAGGGGAATAGCAATCAGCCCCAGCATTTT.

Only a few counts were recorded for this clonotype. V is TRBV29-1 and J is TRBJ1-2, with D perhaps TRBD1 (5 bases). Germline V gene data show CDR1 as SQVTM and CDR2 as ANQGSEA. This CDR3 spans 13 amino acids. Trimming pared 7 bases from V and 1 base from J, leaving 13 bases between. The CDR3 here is CSAELTVNYGYTF. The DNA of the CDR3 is TGCAGCGCCGAATTGACAGTTAACTATGGCTACACCTTC. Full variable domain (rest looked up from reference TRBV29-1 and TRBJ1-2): SAVISQKPSRDICQRGTSLTIQCQVDSQVTMMFWYRQQPGQSLTLIATANQGSEATYESGFVIDKFPISRPNLTFSTLTVSNMSPEDSSIYLCSAELTVNYGYTFGSGTRLTVV.

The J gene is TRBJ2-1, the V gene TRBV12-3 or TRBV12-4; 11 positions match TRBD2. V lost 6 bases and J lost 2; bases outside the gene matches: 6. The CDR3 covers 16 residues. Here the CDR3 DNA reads TGTGCCAGCAGCCCTAGCGGGGGGAAGCCCTACAATGAGCAGTTCTTC. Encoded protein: CASSPSGGKPYNEQFF.

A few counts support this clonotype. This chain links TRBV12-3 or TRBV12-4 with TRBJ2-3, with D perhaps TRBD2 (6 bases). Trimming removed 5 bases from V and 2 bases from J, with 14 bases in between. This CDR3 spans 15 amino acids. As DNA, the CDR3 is TGTGCCAGCAGTGCCAAGGAGGGTTACACAGATACGCAGTATTTT. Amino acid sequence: CASSAKEGYTDTQYF.

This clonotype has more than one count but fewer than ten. In DNA form, the CDR3 reads TGTGCCAGTAGTATAGAGGCAGGGAATATTCCCGAGCAGTACTTC. Residues: CASSIEAGNIPEQYF. This chain connects TRBV19 to TRBJ2-7; possibly TRBD1 for D (5 bases). The CDR3 spans 15 residues. Germline lookup yields CDR1 LNHDA and CDR2 SQIVND (reference sequence). Trimming shortened V by 0 bases and J by 6 bases, and 15 bases separated the two germline ends. Using reference TRBV19 and TRBJ2-7 for the parts outside the CDR3, the full variable domain is DGGITQSPKYLFRKEGQNVTLSCEQNLNHDAMYWYRQDPGQGLRLIYYSQIVNDFQKGDIAEGYSVSREKKESFPLTVTSAQKNPTAFYLCASSIEAGNIPEQYFGPGTRLTVT.

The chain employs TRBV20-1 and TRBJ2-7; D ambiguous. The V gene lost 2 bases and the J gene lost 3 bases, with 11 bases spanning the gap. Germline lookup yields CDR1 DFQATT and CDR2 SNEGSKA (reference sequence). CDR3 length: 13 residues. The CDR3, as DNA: TGCAGTGCTAGACGTGTGGGCCTCTACGAGCAGTACGTC. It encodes CSARRVGLYEQYV.

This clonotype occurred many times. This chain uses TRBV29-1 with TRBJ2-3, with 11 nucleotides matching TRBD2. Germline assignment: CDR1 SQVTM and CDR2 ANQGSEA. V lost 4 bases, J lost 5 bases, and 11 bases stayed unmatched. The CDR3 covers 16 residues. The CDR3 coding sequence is TGCAGCGTTGTTGGTCTAGCGGGAGGTTGGGGAGATACGCAGTATTTT. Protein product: CSVVGLAGGWGDTQYF.

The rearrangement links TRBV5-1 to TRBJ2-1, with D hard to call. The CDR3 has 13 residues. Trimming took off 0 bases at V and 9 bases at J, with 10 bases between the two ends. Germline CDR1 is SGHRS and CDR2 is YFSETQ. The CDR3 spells CASSLADTGEQFF. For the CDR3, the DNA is TGCGCCAGCAGCTTGGCCGACACGGGTGAGCAGTTCTTC.

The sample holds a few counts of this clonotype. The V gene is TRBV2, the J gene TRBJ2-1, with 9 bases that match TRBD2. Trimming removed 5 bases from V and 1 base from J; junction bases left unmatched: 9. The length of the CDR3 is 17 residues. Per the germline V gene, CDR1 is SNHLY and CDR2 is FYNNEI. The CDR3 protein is CASSKQTGLASYNEQFF. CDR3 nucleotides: TGTGCCAGCAGTAAACAGACCGGACTAGCGTCCTACAATGAGCAGTTCTTC.

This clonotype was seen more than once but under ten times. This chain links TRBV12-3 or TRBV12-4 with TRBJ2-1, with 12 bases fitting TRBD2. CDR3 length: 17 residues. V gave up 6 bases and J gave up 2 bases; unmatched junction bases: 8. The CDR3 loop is CASSPSSGRAAYNEQFF. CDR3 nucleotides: TGTGCCAGCAGCCCCTCTAGCGGGAGGGCCGCCTACAATGAGCAGTTCTTC.